This TCR beta chain was recovered during a study of early T cells in non-severe SARS-CoV-2 infection. cDNA molecules, individually, were tagged with unique molecular identifiers. TCRdb called the 5' RACE reads again in MiXCR, with one record for every CDR3 protein. Among tens of thousands of distinct CDR3 sequences, around 16% were seen once, and the ten largest hold around 5%. The CDR3 is 13 residues long. V dropped 3 bases and J dropped 5 bases, with 10 bases sitting between them. General observations from the study: A preference for anti-spike CD8 responses marked VDJdb matching, which missed private and CD4 specificities.

This clonotype came up many times. Its antigen remains unidentified. The chain employs TRBV12-3 or TRBV12-4 and TRBJ1-1, with D uncertain. The receptor's source is an adult who was a healthcare worker with PCR-confirmed SARS-CoV-2 infection or an uninfected control (not recorded which). Material: whole blood, obtained at baseline. CDR3 loop: CASSFGLGTEAFF. CDR3 DNA: TGTGCCAGCAGTTTTGGTCTCGGGACTGAAGCTTTCTTT.